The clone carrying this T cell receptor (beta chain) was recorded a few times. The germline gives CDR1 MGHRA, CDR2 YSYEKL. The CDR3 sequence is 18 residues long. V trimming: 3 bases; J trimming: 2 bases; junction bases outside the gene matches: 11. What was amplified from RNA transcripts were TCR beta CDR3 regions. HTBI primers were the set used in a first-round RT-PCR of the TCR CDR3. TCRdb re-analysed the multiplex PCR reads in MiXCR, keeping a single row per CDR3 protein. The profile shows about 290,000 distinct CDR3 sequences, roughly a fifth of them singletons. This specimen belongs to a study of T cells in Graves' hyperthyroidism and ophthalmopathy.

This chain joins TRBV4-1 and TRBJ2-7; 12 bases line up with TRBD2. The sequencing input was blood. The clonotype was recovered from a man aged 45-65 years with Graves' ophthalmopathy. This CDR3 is CASSHGGSGLAGTYEQYF. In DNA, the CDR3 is TGCGCCAGCAGCCACGGGGGATCCGGACTAGCGGGGACCTACGAGCAGTACTTC.